A selection of T cell receptor beta chains follows, all from one sample in a study of cytomegalovirus exposure and HLA in healthy donors. The data were produced by immunoSEQ multiplex PCR, yet TCRdb's version contains in-frame clones alone and is incomplete. The table records about 120,000 clones, roughly 63% of them present only once. Sequencing input: PBMCs. The source of these receptors is a man in his forties in good health and CMV-seropositive. The CDR3 runs from the conserved cysteine through the conserved F or W. D genes are given only for firm matches. The listing skips clone size in some rows; elsewhere it reads once, few, many or a size class.

j_call	d_call	clone_size	cdr3_length	v_call	cdr3_nt	cdr3_aa
TRBJ2-7	TRBD2	NA	15	TRBV9	TGTGCCAGCAGCGTAGGACTAGCGGGGACTGGCGAGCAGTACTTC	CASSVGLAGTGEQYF
TRBJ2-7	NA	once	15	TRBV7-2	TGTGCCAGCAGCTTAGCGTCAGGTTCGGCGAAGGAGCAGTACTTC	CASSLASGSAKEQYF
TRBJ1-4	NA	many	12	TRBV2	TGTGCCAGCAGCGATCCCCAGTCCGCGGTGTTTTTT	CASSDPQSAVFF
TRBJ1-4	TRBD1	NA	16	TRBV5-1	TGCGCCAGCAGCTTGGGGGTGACAGGGCCTAATGAAAAACTGTTTTTT	CASSLGVTGPNEKLFF
TRBJ2-5	TRBD2	NA	15	TRBV7-9	TGTGCCAGCAGCCCTTTGGGGACTAGGATAGAGACCCAGTACTTC	CASSPLGTRIETQYF
TRBJ2-2	NA	NA	15	TRBV9	TGTGCCAGCAGCGTAGGATCGGGGGTCACCGGGGAGCTGTTTTTT	CASSVGSGVTGELFF
TRBJ2-5	TRBD2	NA	14	TRBV7-8	TGTGCCAGCAGCTTAAGAGGGAGGGGTGAGACCCAGTACTTC	CASSLRGRGETQYF
TRBJ1-3	NA	NA	14	TRBV6-1	TGTGCCAGCAGGCCGGGTTTCTCTGGAAACACCATATATTTT	CASRPGFSGNTIYF
TRBJ2-1	NA	NA	12	TRBV7-2	TGTGCCAGCAGCTCCTTTAACAATGAGCAGTTCTTC	CASSSFNNEQFF
TRBJ1-1	TRBD1	NA	12	TRBV19	TGTGCCAGTCGCCAGGGGGGCACTGAAGCTTTCTTT	CASRQGGTEAFF
TRBJ2-3	NA	few	13	TRBV28	TGTGCCAGCACCGAGACTACCGGAGATACGCAGTATTTT	CASTETTGDTQYF
TRBJ2-2	TRBD2	NA	17	TRBV28	TGTGCCAGCAGAACCCTAGCGGGAGGGCGCGGGACCGGGGAGCTGTTTTTT	CASRTLAGGRGTGELFF
TRBJ1-1	NA	NA	13	TRBV6-6	TGTGCCAGCTTGCGGGAACAGAACACTGAAGCTTTCTTT	CASLREQNTEAFF
TRBJ1-2	NA	NA	13	TRBV5-6	TGTGCCAGCAGCCCACAGATTAACTATGGCTACACCTTC	CASSPQINYGYTF
TRBJ1-2	NA	few	14	TRBV5-1	TGCGCCAGCAGCTCCCAGCATGCGGTCTATGGCTACACCTTC	CASSSQHAVYGYTF
TRBJ2-5	NA	NA	14	TRBV27	TGTGCCAGCAGTTTTGGCGGGACGAAAGAGACCCAGTACTTC	CASSFGGTKETQYF
TRBJ2-5	NA	NA	17	TRBV11-2	TGTGCCAGCAGCTCCGGTAGCGGAAGAAGAACTCAAGAGACCCAGTACTTC	CASSSGSGRRTQETQYF
TRBJ1-5	NA	few	13	TRBV6-6	TGTGCCAGCAGTATCCACAGGGATCAGCCCCAGCATTTT	CASSIHRDQPQHF